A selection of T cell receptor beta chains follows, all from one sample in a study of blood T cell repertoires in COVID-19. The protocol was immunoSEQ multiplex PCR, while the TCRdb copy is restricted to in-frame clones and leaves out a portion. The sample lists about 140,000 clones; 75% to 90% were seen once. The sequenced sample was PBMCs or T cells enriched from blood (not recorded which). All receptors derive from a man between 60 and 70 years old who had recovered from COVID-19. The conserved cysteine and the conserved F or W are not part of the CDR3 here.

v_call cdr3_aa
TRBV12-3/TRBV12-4 ASRSTGTYEQY
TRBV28 ASSLLRKSYEQY
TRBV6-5 ASTTGVGQQPQH
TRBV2 ALGQEMNTEAF
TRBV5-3 ARSPFERQGIGT
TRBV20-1 SASDPLGGNQPQH
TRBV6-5 ASRVLAGGYNEQF
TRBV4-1 ASSHIRSSGNTIY
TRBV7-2 ASSLDSARDEQY
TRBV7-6 ASSLGQDASPLH
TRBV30 AWSEVDVGNTIY
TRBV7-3 ASSFHPPGGVRDTQY
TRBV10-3 ATRTSGGLNTGELF
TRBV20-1 SASGYRAVLSYEQY
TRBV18 ASSPIPRSANTEAF
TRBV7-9 ASSRGWAQH
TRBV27 ASSSHHSSGGGYGYT
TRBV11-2 ASSLEAISYEQY
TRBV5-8 ASSFPTPGAGTEAF
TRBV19 ASSLASGIPYNEQF